The 32 T cell receptor beta chains given below trace back to one sample, sequenced in a study of identical twins. TCRdb redid the calling of the 5' RACE reads with MiXCR, one entry per CDR3 protein. The sample includes approximately 1.8 million distinct CDR3 sequences, under 35% of them seen just once. The sample comprised cord blood. The receptors come from a newborn girl in good health.

In this sample, this clonotype turned up many times. The V gene is TRBV20-1, the J gene TRBJ2-1; D is undetermined. Germline V CDR1 and CDR2: DFQATT, SNEGSKA (reference sequence). There are 12 residues in the CDR3. Trimming pared 3 bases from V and 5 bases from J, leaving 8 bases between. The CDR3, as DNA: TGCAGTGCTAGGGGTTTGGACAATGAGCAGTTCTTC. This translates into CSARGLDNEQFF.

This clonotype has a handful of counts. The chain links TRBV2 to TRBJ1-1, with TRBD1 matching 8 bases. This CDR3 region has 14 residues. V trimming: 5 bases; J trimming: 4 bases; junction bases outside the gene matches: 6. The germline gives CDR1 SNHLY, CDR2 FYNNEI. The CDR3 region is CASSPTTGGTEAFF. Here the CDR3 DNA reads TGTGCCAGCAGTCCAACTACAGGGGGCACTGAAGCTTTCTTT.

This clonotype was counted a few times. This chain joins TRBV20-1 and TRBJ2-5; possibly TRBD1 or TRBD2 for D (5 bases each). Germline-derived CDR1 and CDR2 are DFQATT and SNEGSKA (reference sequence). V was shortened by 2 bases and J by 13 bases, with 20 bases between the two germline ends. The CDR3 spans 13 residues. The CDR3 DNA is TGCAGTGCTAGACTACCTAAGGTCGGGACCACGTACTTC. Its translation is CSARLPKVGTTYF.

Comments on this clonotype: A read error may be the cause here, since a much bigger clone is one base away. V gene TRBV12-3 or TRBV12-4 combines with J gene TRBJ2-1, with D uncertain. The CDR3 is 14 amino acids. Trimming stripped 1 base from V and 13 bases from J, with 17 bases between. CDR3 DNA: TGTGCCAGCAGTTTAGGGGCCAGCCGAGAGACCCAGTTCTTC. This sequence encodes CASSLGASRETQFF.

This clonotype occurred a few times. The CDR3: CASSYWGLAGVGETQYF. CDR3 bases: TGTGCCAGCAGCTACTGGGGACTAGCGGGAGTCGGGGAGACCCAGTACTTC. V is TRBV11-1 and J is TRBJ2-5, with 14 bases aligning to TRBD2. Germline assignment: CDR1 SGHAT and CDR2 FQDESV (reference sequence). The CDR3 has 17 residues. The ends lost 4 bases at V and 5 bases at J; junction bases unmatched: 9.

The chain joins TRBV6-2 or TRBV6-3 to TRBJ2-1; 7 nucleotides match TRBD2. CDR1 and CDR2 from the germline V gene are MNHEY and SVGEGT. Losses at the gene ends were 6 bases for V and 7 bases for J; bases not matched to a gene: 12. This CDR3 comprises 15 residues. CDR3 in DNA: TGTGCCAGCAGGCCCGGAGCTAGCGGAGCTAATGAGCAGTTCTTC. This encodes CASRPGASGANEQFF.

This rearrangement joins TRBV28 to TRBJ1-1; D may be TRBD1 (6 bases). The CDR3 loop spans 17 amino acids. CDR1 and CDR2 from the germline V gene are MDHEN and SYDVKM. V lost 6 bases and J lost 6, with 26 bases in between. CDR3 DNA: TGTGCCAGCAGCAACCCGGAACTGGGGGGCGCGAGATCTGAAGCTTTCTTT. It encodes CASSNPELGGARSEAFF.

This chain links TRBV9 with TRBJ2-3; D is possibly TRBD2 (6 bases). Per the germline V gene, CDR1 is SGDLS and CDR2 is YYNGEE. The V gene lost 4 bases and the J gene lost 0 bases, with 15 bases spanning the gap. The CDR3 runs 16 residues. The CDR3 region has the DNA TGTGCCAGCAGCCCCCGACTAGGGTGGAGCACAGATACGCAGTATTTT. It translates to CASSPRLGWSTDTQYF.

The chain combines TRBV7-2 with TRBJ2-1; D gene unclear. Deletions cut 2 bases from V and 6 bases from J, with 14 bases between. The CDR3 totals 15 residues. Germline CDR1 SGHTA, CDR2 FQGNSA. The CDR3 DNA sequence: TGTGCCAGCAGCTTAAATCGGCGGATGTCCAATGAGCAGTTCTTC. Amino acids: CASSLNRRMSNEQFF.

This clonotype was recorded once. The chain is built from TRBV10-3 and TRBJ2-1; 7 bases map to TRBD2. V was pared by 5 bases and J by 5 bases, with 9 bases of the junction left unmatched. This CDR3 has 15 residues. Germline V gene data show CDR1 as ENHRY and CDR2 as SYGVKD. In DNA, the CDR3 is TGTGCCATCAGTTTGGATCTAGCGGCCCACAATGAGCAGTTCTTC. Translation gives CAISLDLAAHNEQFF.

About this clonotype itself: One end of the junction does not line up with germline, which may come from a read error. The chain uses TRBV5-1 and TRBJ2-3, with D possibly being TRBD2 (5 bases). The CDR3 runs 12 residues. CDR1 SGHRS and CDR2 YFSETQ come from the germline V gene. In nucleotides, the CDR3 is TGCGCCAGCAGCTTGGCCGGGGATACGCGGTATTTT. This codes for CASSLAGDTRYF.

This clonotype was recorded a few times. CDR3 bases: TGCAGTGCTAGTGTGGTAAACGAGCAGTACTTC. Translated: CSASVVNEQYF. The J gene is TRBJ2-7, the V gene TRBV20-1; D remains unclear. CDR3 length: 11 amino acids. The V end was cut by 3 bases, the J end by 5 bases, with 8 bases between. The germline V gene has CDR1 DFQATT and CDR2 SNEGSKA (reference sequence).

The chain couples TRBV7-2 to TRBJ2-1; D is tentatively TRBD1 or TRBD2 (7 bases each). There are 15 residues in the CDR3. V was shortened by 6 bases and J by 9 bases, with 21 bases between the two germline ends. Germline CDR1 and CDR2: SGHTA and FQGNSA. The CDR3 sequence: CASSYTSVGGSEQFF. In nucleotides, the CDR3 is TGTGCCAGCAGTTACACTAGCGTAGGGGGCAGTGAGCAGTTCTTC. The variable domain in full, with the rest retrieved from reference TRBV7-2 and TRBJ2-1, is GAGVSQSPSNKVTEKGKDVELRCDPISGHTALYWYRQSLGQGLEFLIYFQGNSAPDKSGLPSDRFSAERTGGSVSTLTIQRTQQEDSAVYLCASSYTSVGGSEQFFGPGTRLTVL.

J is TRBJ2-1 and V is TRBV10-3, with 8 bases lining up with TRBD2. The germline gives CDR1 ENHRY, CDR2 SYGVKD. The V and J ends lost 6 bases and 5 bases, in that order; junction bases with no gene match: 6. This CDR3 is built from 14 residues. CDR3 coding DNA: TGTGCCATCAGAGAGACTAGCGCCCACAATGAGCAGTTCTTC. It is translated as CAIRETSAHNEQFF.

This clonotype was detected a few times. V is TRBV6-5 and J is TRBJ2-7, with 10 bases aligning to TRBD2. Looked up from germline, CDR1 is MNHEY and CDR2 is SVGAGI. V dropped 5 bases and J dropped 1; count of bases not matched to a gene: 5. The CDR3 totals 15 residues. DNA for the CDR3: TGTGCCAGCAGTAAAGGACTAGCGGAATCCTACGAGCAGTACTTC. Protein product: CASSKGLAESYEQYF.

This clonotype was seen a few times. This rearrangement joins TRBV24-1 to TRBJ2-3; no firm D call. Looked up from germline, CDR1 is KGHDR and CDR2 is SFDVKD. V shed 1 base and J shed 1 base, with 11 bases lying between them. This CDR3 contains 16 residues. CDR3 sequence: CATSDFGREGTDTQYF. For the CDR3, the DNA is TGTGCCACCAGTGATTTTGGTCGAGAGGGCACAGATACGCAGTATTTT.

This chain uses TRBV19 with TRBJ1-1, with TRBD1 as a possible D gene (5 bases). Trimming cost V 8 bases and J 0 bases, with 10 bases left between them. This CDR3 is 13 amino acids long. The V gene's germline CDR1 is LNHDA and CDR2 SQIVND (reference sequence). The CDR3 loop is CASGLQVNTEAFF. In DNA form, the CDR3 reads TGTGCCAGTGGGTTACAGGTGAACACTGAAGCTTTCTTT.

This clonotype was detected a few times. The J gene is TRBJ1-2, the V gene TRBV6-4; 9 positions match TRBD1. From germline, CDR1 is MRHNA and CDR2 SNTAGT. Germline trimming cut 4 bases from V and 8 bases from J; bases unmatched to any gene: 14. The CDR3 covers 16 residues. The CDR3 loop is CASSVGQGVPFYGYTF. Written as DNA, the CDR3 is TGTGCCAGCAGTGTGGGACAGGGTGTCCCCTTTTACGGCTACACCTTC.

V is TRBV7-2 and J is TRBJ2-3; D not certain. V dropped 4 bases and J dropped 4 bases, with 15 bases sitting between them. From germline, CDR1 is SGHTA and CDR2 FQGNSA. There are 15 residues in the CDR3. Written as DNA, the CDR3 is TGTGCCAGCAGCTCTCGTGCCAGCTCAGCAGATACGCAGTATTTT. It encodes CASSSRASSADTQYF.

This clonotype has just a few counts. The chain has TRBV11-2 and TRBJ2-7; 8 nucleotides align to TRBD2. The V segment lost 2 bases and the J segment 0 bases; nucleotides outside the gene matches: 15. Germline CDR1 SGHAT, CDR2 FQNNGV. CDR3 length: 19 residues. The CDR3 sequence is CASSLIYSGRGDLSYEQYF. DNA for the CDR3: TGTGCCAGCAGCTTAATATATTCAGGGCGGGGGGACCTCTCCTACGAGCAGTACTTC.

This clonotype came up many times. The chain links TRBV18 to TRBJ2-7; 7 bases agree with TRBD1. This CDR3 spans 14 amino acids. Per germline, CDR1 KGHSH and CDR2 LQKENI. J lost 0 bases, V lost 8 bases, and 7 bases had no gene match. The CDR3 coding sequence is TGTGCCAGCAGTCCCCGGGACAGCTCCTACGAGCAGTACTTC. Its protein product is CASSPRDSSYEQYF.

The chain uses TRBV19 and TRBJ2-1; a weak D match, TRBD1 (6 bases). CDR1 and CDR2 (germline): LNHDA, SQIVND (reference sequence). Between the trimmed V and J ends, which lost 3 bases and 1 base, there was a span of 10 bases. CDR3 length equals 15 residues. CDR3 sequence (DNA): TGTGCCAGTAGTATTTCAGGACAGTCCTACAATGAGCAGTTCTTC. Its protein is CASSISGQSYNEQFF.

Remarks on this clonotype: Germline is not matched at one junction end, which may reflect a read error. The chain joins TRBV5-1 to TRBJ2-3; D is possibly TRBD2 (5 bases). Per germline, CDR1 SGHRS and CDR2 YFSETQ. The CDR3 runs 13 residues. This CDR3 reads CASSARGADTRYF. CDR3 in DNA: TGCGCCAGCAGCGCCCGGGGAGCAGATACGCGGTATTTT.

The chain couples TRBV4-2 to TRBJ2-5, with a possible D match to TRBD2 (5 bases). Germline loops: CDR1 LGHNA, CDR2 YNFKEQ. CDR3 length: 15 amino acids. V lost 0 bases, J lost 5 bases, and 13 bases lay in between. CDR3 sequence: CASSQDRGARETQYF. The CDR3 nucleotides read TGTGCCAGCAGCCAAGATCGGGGAGCGAGGGAGACCCAGTACTTC.

This chain connects TRBV24-1 to TRBJ2-4; 11 bases match TRBD2. Germline-derived CDR1 and CDR2 are KGHDR and SFDVKD. This CDR3 has 14 residues. V shed 3 bases, J shed 6 bases, and the junction held 0 bases outside the gene matches. CDR3 protein: CATSDGLAGNIQYF. The CDR3 nucleotides read TGTGCCACCAGTGATGGACTAGCGGGAAACATTCAGTACTTC.

This clonotype was seen more than once but under ten times. The V and J genes are TRBV6-1 and TRBJ2-7, with D maybe TRBD1 (6 bases). This CDR3 spans 14 amino acids. Germline V lookup: CDR1 MNHNS, CDR2 SASEGT. Trimming took 4 bases from V and 0 from J, leaving 10 bases between them. CDR3 bases: TGTGCCAGCAGTGCATACAGGGCCTCCTACGAGCAGTACTTC. Amino acids: CASSAYRASYEQYF.

This clonotype appeared many times. The rearrangement uses TRBV3-1 and TRBJ2-1; 9 positions agree with TRBD1. V dropped 1 base and J dropped 4; count of bases not matched to a gene: 5. The CDR3 runs to 16 residues. Germline CDR1 is LGHDT and CDR2 is YNNKEL (reference sequence). This CDR3 reads CASSQVGTGSYNEQFF. The CDR3 DNA is TGTGCCAGCAGCCAAGTCGGGACAGGGTCGTACAATGAGCAGTTCTTC.

This chain links TRBV20-1 with TRBJ2-4, with D perhaps TRBD2 (5 bases). CDR3 length: 13 residues. The germline V gene encodes CDR1 DFQATT and CDR2 SNEGSKA (reference sequence). Trimming left V 6 bases short and J 6 bases short, with 15 bases between. Here the CDR3 reads CSAAEGSRNIQYF. The CDR3 DNA reads TGCAGTGCCGCCGAGGGAAGCAGAAACATTCAGTACTTC.

A word on this clonotype: Relative to the germline gene, one junction end is altered; a read error may explain this. The rearrangement joins TRBV11-2 to TRBJ2-3, with TRBD2 identical over 8 bases. CDR3 size: 14 residues. CDR1 is SGHAT, CDR2 FQNNGV, per germline. The CDR3 sequence is CAGSLWREADTQYF. As DNA, the CDR3 is TGTGCCGGCAGCTTATGGCGGGAGGCAGATACGCAGTATTTT.

The J gene is TRBJ2-7, the V gene TRBV20-1; possible D gene TRBD2, 5 bases. The DNA matches TRBJ2-5 better at its end, which makes the J call doubtful. This CDR3 region has 15 residues. Germline V lookup: CDR1 DFQATT, CDR2 SNEGSKA (reference sequence). This CDR3 is CSARDRSGSEETQYF. CDR3 coding DNA: TGCAGTGCTAGAGATAGGAGCGGTTCAGAAGAGACCCAGTACTTC.

On this clonotype itself: A read error is possible here, since a much larger clone lies one base away. Here the CDR3 omits its conserved ending phenylalanine or tryptophan, so a read error is the likely source. The J gene is TRBJ2-5, the V gene TRBV29-1; 8 positions agree with TRBD1. Trimming took 7 bases from V and 4 from J; bases not matched to a gene: 8. Looked up from germline, CDR1 is SQVTM and CDR2 is ANQGSEA. The CDR3 extends over 13 amino acids. CDR3 in amino acids: CSGSTGERETQYL. As DNA, the CDR3 is TGCAGCGGTTCGACAGGGGAGCGAGAGACCCAGTACTTA.

In this sample, this clonotype turned up a few times. V gene TRBV15 combines with J gene TRBJ2-4, with 11 nucleotides matching TRBD2. The germline gives CDR1 LNHNV, CDR2 YYDKDF (reference sequence). The CDR3 contains 16 residues. V lost 5 bases, J lost 3 bases, and 6 bases stayed unmatched. The DNA of the CDR3 is TGTGCCACCAGCTCCAGACTAGCGGGGTACAAAAACATTCAGTACTTC. Protein sequence: CATSSRLAGYKNIQYF.